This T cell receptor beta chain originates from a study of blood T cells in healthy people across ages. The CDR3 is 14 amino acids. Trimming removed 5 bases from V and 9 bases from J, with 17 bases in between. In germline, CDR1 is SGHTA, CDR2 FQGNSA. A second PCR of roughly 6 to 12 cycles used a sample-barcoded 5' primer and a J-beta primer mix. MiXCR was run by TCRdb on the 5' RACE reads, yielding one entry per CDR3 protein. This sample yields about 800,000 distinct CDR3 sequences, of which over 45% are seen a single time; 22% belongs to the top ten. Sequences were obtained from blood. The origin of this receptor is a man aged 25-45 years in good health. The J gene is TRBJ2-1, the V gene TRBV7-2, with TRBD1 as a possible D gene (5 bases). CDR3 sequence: CASSQNPGRGEQFF. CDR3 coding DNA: TGTGCCAGCAGCCAGAACCCCGGTAGGGGTGAGCAGTTCTTC.